The 3 T cell receptor beta chains presented below share a single source sample, sequenced in a study of neurological immune-mediated disorders. MiXCR, run by TCRdb on the 5' RACE reads, gives a single entry per CDR3 protein. The sample lists 15,000 to 20,000 distinct CDR3 sequences; less than 25% were seen once. Sequenced sample: PBMCs. These receptors came from a man aged 45-65 years in good health.

This clonotype was counted ten times or more. The chain links TRBV7-8 to TRBJ2-3; D uncertain. From germline, CDR1 is SGHVS and CDR2 FQNEAQ. The CDR3 extends over 14 amino acids. Trimming removed 5 bases at V and 10 bases at J, with 19 bases between. The chain's CDR3 is CASSQSLPNGAQYF. DNA of the CDR3: TGTGCCAGCAGCCAGTCACTCCCGAACGGAGCGCAGTATTTT.

This clonotype came up many times. The chain combines TRBV20-1 with TRBJ2-1; possibly TRBD1 for D (5 bases). V lost 0 bases and J lost 0, with 12 bases in between. Germline CDR1 DFQATT, CDR2 SNEGSKA (reference sequence). The CDR3 consists of 16 residues. CDR3 in amino acids: CSARDWGFSSYNEQFF. The DNA of the CDR3 is TGCAGTGCTAGAGATTGGGGCTTTAGCTCCTACAATGAGCAGTTCTTC.

Within the sample, this clonotype is medium-sized. The rearrangement links TRBV20-1 to TRBJ2-5; either TRBD1 or TRBD2 may fit D (5 bases each). V was cut by 1 base and J by 6 bases, with 6 bases left in between. The CDR3 is 11 amino acids. Germline CDR1 DFQATT, CDR2 SNEGSKA (reference sequence). CDR3 DNA: TGCAGTGCTAGAGCGGGGCAGACCCAGTACTTC. Translating gives CSARAGQTQYF.